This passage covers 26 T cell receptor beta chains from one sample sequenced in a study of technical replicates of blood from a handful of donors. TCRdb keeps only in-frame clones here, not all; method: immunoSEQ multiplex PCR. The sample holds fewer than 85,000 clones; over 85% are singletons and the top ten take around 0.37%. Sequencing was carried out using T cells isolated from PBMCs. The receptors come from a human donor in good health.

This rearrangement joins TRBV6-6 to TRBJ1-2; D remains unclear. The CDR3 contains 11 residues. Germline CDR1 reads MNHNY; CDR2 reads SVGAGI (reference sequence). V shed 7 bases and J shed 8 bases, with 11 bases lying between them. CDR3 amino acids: CASTGSEGYTF. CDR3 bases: TGTGCCAGCACGGGGTCTGAGGGCTACACCTTC.

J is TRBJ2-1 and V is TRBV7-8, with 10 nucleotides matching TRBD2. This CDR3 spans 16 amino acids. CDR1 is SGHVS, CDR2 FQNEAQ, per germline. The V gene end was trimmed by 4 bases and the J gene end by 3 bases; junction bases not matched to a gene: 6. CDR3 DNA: TGTGCCAGCAGCTCGTCCCTAGCGGGAGTCTACAATGAGCAGTTCTTC. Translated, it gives CASSSSLAGVYNEQFF.

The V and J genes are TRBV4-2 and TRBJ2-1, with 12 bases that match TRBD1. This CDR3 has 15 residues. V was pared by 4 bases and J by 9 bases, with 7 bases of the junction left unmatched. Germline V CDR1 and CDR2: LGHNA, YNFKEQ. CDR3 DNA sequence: TGTGCCAGCAGCCGGGGGGACAGGGGGCAAGGTGAGCAGTTCTTC. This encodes CASSRGDRGQGEQFF.

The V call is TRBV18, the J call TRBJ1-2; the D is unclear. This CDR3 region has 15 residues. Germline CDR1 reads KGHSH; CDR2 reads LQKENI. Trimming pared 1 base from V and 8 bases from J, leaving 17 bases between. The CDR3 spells CASSPRVSEGIGYTF. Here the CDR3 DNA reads TGTGCCAGCTCACCACGCGTTAGCGAGGGTATCGGCTACACCTTC.

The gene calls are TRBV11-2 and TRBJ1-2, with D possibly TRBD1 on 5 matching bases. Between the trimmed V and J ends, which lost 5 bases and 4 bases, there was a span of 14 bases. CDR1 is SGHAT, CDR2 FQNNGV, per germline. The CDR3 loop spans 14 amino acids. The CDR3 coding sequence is TGTGCCAGCAGCACTCACCAGGGACTCTATGGCTACACCTTC. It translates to CASSTHQGLYGYTF.

CDR3: CASSRATGSNQPQHF. CDR3 bases: TGTGCCAGCAGTCGAGCGACGGGTAGCAATCAGCCCCAGCATTTT. The gene calls are TRBV27 and TRBJ1-5, with D unresolved. V was pared by 5 bases and J by 0 bases, with 11 bases between. Germline CDR1 is MNHEY and CDR2 is SMNVEV (reference sequence). CDR3 length: 15 residues.

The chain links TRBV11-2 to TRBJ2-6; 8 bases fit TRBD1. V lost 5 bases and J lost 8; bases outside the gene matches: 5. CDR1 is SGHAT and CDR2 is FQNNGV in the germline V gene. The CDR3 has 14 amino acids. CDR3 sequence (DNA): TGTGCCAGCAGCCCTGACAGGGGCCCCAACGTCCTGACTTTC. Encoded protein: CASSPDRGPNVLTF. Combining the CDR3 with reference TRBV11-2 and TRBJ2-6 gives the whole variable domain EAGVAQSPRYKIIEKRQSVAFWCNPISGHATLYWYQQILGQGPKLLIQFQNNGVVDDSQLPKDRFSAERLKGVDSTLKIQPAKLEDSAVYLCASSPDRGPNVLTFGAGSRLTVL.

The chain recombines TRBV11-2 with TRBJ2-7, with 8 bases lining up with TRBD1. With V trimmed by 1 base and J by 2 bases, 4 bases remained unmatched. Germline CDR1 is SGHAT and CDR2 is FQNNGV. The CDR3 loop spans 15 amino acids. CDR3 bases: TGTGCCAGCAGCTTAGGCCAGGGGGCTACCTACGAGCAGTACTTC. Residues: CASSLGQGATYEQYF.

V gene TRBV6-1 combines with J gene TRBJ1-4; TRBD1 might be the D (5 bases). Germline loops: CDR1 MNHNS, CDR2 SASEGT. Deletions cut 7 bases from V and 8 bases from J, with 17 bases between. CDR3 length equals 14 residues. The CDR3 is CASNRGHSSEKLFF. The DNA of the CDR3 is TGTGCCAGCAATCGCGGACACTCAAGCGAAAAACTGTTTTTT.

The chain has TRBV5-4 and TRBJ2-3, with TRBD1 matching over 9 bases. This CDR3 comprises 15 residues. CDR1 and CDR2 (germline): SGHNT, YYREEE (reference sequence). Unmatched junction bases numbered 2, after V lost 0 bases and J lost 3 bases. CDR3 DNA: TGTGCCAGCAGCTTGGAGGACAGGGGAACAGATACGCAGTATTTT. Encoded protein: CASSLEDRGTDTQYF.

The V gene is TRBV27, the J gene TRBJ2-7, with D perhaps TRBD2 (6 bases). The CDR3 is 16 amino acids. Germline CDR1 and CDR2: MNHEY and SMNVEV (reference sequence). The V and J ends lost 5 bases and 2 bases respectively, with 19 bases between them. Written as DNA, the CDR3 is TGTGCCAGCAGTCCCTCTTTTGGGACTTACGCCTACGAGCAGTACTTC. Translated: CASSPSFGTYAYEQYF.

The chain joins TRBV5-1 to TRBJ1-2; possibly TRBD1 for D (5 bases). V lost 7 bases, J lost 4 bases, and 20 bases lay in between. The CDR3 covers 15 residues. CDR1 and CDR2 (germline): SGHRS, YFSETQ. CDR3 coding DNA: TGCGCCAGCGCACCCGAAGACAGCCTTCTCTATGGCTACACCTTC. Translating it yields CASAPEDSLLYGYTF.

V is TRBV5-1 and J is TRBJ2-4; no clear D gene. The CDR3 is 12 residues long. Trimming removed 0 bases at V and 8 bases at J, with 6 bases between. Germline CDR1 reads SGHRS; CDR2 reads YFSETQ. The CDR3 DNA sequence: TGCGCCAGCAGCTTGGTCGGAGACATTCAGTACTTC. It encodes CASSLVGDIQYF.

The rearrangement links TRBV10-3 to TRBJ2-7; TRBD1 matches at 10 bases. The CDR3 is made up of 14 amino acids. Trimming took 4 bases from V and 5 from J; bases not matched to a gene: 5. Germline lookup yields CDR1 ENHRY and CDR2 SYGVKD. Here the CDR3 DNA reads TGTGCCATCAGTGTAGACAGGGGGCTGAACGAGCAGTACTTC. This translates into CAISVDRGLNEQYF.

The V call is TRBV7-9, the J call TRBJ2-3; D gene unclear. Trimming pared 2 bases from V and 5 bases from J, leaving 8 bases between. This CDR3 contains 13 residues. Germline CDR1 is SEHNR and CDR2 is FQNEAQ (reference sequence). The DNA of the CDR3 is TGTGCCAGCAGCTTACCCGTTCGAGATACGCAGTATTTT. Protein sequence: CASSLPVRDTQYF.

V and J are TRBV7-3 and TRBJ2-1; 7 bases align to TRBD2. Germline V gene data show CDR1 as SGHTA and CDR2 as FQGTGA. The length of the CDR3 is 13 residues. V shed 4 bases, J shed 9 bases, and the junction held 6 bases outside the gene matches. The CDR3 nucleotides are TGTGCCAGCAGCTCGACTAGCCCGGGTGAGCAGTTCTTC. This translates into CASSSTSPGEQFF. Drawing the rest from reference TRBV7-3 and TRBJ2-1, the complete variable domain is GAGVSQTPSNKVTEKGKYVELRCDPISGHTALYWYRQSLGQGPEFLIYFQGTGAADDSGLPNDRFFAVRPEGSVSTLKIQRTERGDSAVYLCASSSTSPGEQFFGPGTRLTVL.

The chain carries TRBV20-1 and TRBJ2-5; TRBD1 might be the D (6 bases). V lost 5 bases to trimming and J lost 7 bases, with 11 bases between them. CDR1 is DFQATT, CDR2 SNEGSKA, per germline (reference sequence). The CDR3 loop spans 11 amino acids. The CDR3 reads CSAEGVGTQYF. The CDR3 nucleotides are TGCAGTGCTGAGGGGGTTGGGACCCAGTACTTC.

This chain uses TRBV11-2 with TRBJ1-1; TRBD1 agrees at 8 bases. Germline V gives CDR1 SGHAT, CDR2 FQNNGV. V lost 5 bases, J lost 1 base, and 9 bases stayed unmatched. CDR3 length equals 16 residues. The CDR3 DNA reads TGTGCCAGCAGCATCACAGGGGGTATACGGAACACTGAAGCTTTCTTT. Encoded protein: CASSITGGIRNTEAFF.

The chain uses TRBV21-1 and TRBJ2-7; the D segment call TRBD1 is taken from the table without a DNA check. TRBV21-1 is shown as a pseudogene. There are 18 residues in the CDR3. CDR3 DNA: TGTGCCAGCAGCAAAGTTTGCAGGGGAGTAGAATTGGGCTACGAGCAGTACTTC. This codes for CASSKVCRGVELGYEQYF.

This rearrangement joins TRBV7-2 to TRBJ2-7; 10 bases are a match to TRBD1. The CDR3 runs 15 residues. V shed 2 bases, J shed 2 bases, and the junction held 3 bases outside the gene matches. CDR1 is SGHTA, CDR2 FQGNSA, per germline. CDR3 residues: CASSLSGQGTYEQYF. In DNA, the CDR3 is TGTGCCAGCAGCTTATCGGGACAGGGGACCTACGAGCAGTACTTC.

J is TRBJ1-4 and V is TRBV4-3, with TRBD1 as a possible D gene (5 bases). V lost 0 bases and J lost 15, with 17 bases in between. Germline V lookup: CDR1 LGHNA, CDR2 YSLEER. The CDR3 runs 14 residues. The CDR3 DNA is TGCGCCAGCAGCCAAGATGCTAACGGACAACGGATGTTTTTT. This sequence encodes CASSQDANGQRMFF.

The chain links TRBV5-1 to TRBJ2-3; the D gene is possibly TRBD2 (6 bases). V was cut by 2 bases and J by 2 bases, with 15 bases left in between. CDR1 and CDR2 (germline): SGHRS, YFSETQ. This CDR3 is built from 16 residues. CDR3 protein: CASSLKGGDLTDTQYF. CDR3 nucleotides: TGCGCCAGCAGCTTAAAGGGCGGGGACCTCACAGATACGCAGTATTTT. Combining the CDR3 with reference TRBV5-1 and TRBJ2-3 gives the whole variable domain KAGVTQTPRYLIKTRGQQVTLSCSPISGHRSVSWYQQTPGQGLQFLFEYFSETQRNKGNFPGRFSGRQFSNSRSEMNVSTLELGDSALYLCASSLKGGDLTDTQYFGPGTRLTVL.

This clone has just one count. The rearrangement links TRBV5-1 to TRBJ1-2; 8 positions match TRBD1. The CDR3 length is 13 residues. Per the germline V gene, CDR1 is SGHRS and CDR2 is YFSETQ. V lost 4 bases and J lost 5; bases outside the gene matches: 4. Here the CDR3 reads CASSLDRDYGYTF. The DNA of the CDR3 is TGCGCCAGCAGCCTGGACAGGGATTATGGCTACACCTTC. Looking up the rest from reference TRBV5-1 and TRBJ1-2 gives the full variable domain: KAGVTQTPRYLIKTRGQQVTLSCSPISGHRSVSWYQQTPGQGLQFLFEYFSETQRNKGNFPGRFSGRQFSNSRSEMNVSTLELGDSALYLCASSLDRDYGYTFGSGTRLTVV.

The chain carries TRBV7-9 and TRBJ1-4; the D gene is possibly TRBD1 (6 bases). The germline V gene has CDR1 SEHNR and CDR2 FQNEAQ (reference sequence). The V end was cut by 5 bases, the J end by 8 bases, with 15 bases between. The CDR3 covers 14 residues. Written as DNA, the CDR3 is TGTGCCAGCAGCCCCTACAGGGAACTCGAAAAACTGTTTTTT. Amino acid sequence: CASSPYRELEKLFF.

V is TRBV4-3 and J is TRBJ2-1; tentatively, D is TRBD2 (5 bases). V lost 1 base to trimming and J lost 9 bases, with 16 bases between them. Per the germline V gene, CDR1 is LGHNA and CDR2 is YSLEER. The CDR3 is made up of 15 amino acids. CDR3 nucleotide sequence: TGCGCCAGCAGCCAAGTTGTAGCGTCAGGTCGTGAGCAGTTCTTC. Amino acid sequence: CASSQVVASGREQFF.

CDR3: CASSSRTQGTGNTIYF. DNA of the CDR3: TGTGCCAGCAGCTCCCGAACACAGGGAACTGGAAACACCATATATTTT. This chain joins TRBV9 and TRBJ1-3; possibly TRBD1 for D (6 bases). The CDR3 is made up of 16 amino acids. Germline loops: CDR1 SGDLS, CDR2 YYNGEE. Deletions cut 4 bases from V and 2 bases from J, with 16 bases between.